This TCR beta chain appears in the sequencing data of a study of spatial heterogeneity in lung cancer. Study as a whole: Alpha-chain sequences were consistently detected in smaller numbers than beta-chain sequences. For the average unique TCR and UMI combination, more than eight occurrences appeared in raw reads.

Each TCR cDNA molecule bore a unique molecular identifier. TCRdb fed the 5' RACE reads into MiXCR, producing one record per CDR3 protein. The sample carries approximately 2,200 distinct CDR3 sequences, 12% recorded once. This clonotype is large by share. The time point is: sample taken at primary tumor resection. Unsorted whole RNA of tumor, nontumor lung or frozen PBMC was sequenced. Donation came from about 72 patients with untreated early-stage non-small cell lung cancer. V shed 2 bases and J shed 5 bases, with 15 bases lying between them. The germline CDR1 and CDR2 sequences are MDHEN and SYDVKM. The CDR3 is made up of 15 amino acids.

The chain couples TRBV28 to TRBJ1-1, with D perhaps TRBD1 (5 bases). Sequenced material: normal lung tissue next to the tumor, taken at surgery. The sequence was obtained from a male donor with early-stage non-small cell lung cancer. The CDR3, as DNA: TGTGCCAGCAGTTTAGCCGGTCGGGGCACGACTGAAGCTTTCTTT. It translates to CASSLAGRGTTEAFF.